This is a list of T cell receptor beta chains from one sample in a study of cytomegalovirus exposure and HLA in healthy donors. Sequencing was performed with immunoSEQ multiplex PCR; in TCRdb, only in-frame clones are kept and a portion is missing. The listing records around 75,000 clones. Source material: PBMCs. The receptors originated from a woman aged 60-75 years in good health and CMV-seronegative. Both conserved end residues are part of each CDR3. The order of the fields is CDR3 protein, CDR3 DNA, D gene, J gene, V gene. D genes are given only for firm matches.

CDR3 protein: CASSYGASGSPDTQYF
CDR3 DNA: TGTGCCAGCAGTTACGGGGCTAGCGGGAGCCCAGATACGCAGTATTTT
D gene: TRBD2
J gene: TRBJ2-3
V gene: TRBV6-5

CDR3 protein: CANLGQLDGELFF
CDR3 DNA: TGTGCCAACCTAGGACAGTTGGACGGGGAGCTGTTTTTT
D gene: NA
J gene: TRBJ2-2
V gene: TRBV18

CDR3 protein: CASNAGGNQPQHF
CDR3 DNA: TGCGCCAGCAACGCAGGGGGGAATCAGCCCCAGCATTTT
D gene: TRBD1
J gene: TRBJ1-5
V gene: TRBV10-2

CDR3 protein: CASSLAQGSQPQHF
CDR3 DNA: TGTGCCAGCAGCTTAGCACAGGGAAGTCAGCCCCAGCATTTT
D gene: NA
J gene: TRBJ1-5
V gene: TRBV7-6

CDR3 protein: CSAGQGRQAFF
CDR3 DNA: TGCAGCGCGGGACAGGGGCGGCAAGCTTTCTTT
D gene: TRBD1
J gene: TRBJ1-1
V gene: TRBV29-1

CDR3 protein: CAISEGLAGGPRSWEQYF
CDR3 DNA: TGTGCCATCAGTGAGGGACTAGCGGGAGGGCCCCGGTCGTGGGAGCAGTACTTC
D gene: TRBD2
J gene: TRBJ2-7
V gene: TRBV10-3

CDR3 protein: CASSSLAKGTGGETQYF
CDR3 DNA: TGCGCCAGCAGCTCGTTGGCTAAAGGGACAGGGGGAGAGACCCAGTACTTC
D gene: TRBD1
J gene: TRBJ2-5
V gene: TRBV5-1

CDR3 protein: CASRLAGETQYF
CDR3 DNA: TGCGCCAGCAGACTAGCGGGAGAGACCCAGTACTTC
D gene: TRBD2
J gene: TRBJ2-5
V gene: TRBV5-1

CDR3 protein: CASSSGGLAGVYEQYF
CDR3 DNA: TGTGCCAGCAGCTCTGGTGGGCTAGCGGGAGTCTACGAGCAGTACTTC
D gene: TRBD2
J gene: TRBJ2-7
V gene: TRBV5-4

CDR3 protein: CASRKGSGSSETQYF
CDR3 DNA: TGTGCCAGCAGAAAAGGGAGCGGGAGCTCGGAGACCCAGTACTTC
D gene: TRBD2
J gene: TRBJ2-5
V gene: TRBV19

CDR3 protein: CASSPFGWRGKQFF
CDR3 DNA: TGTGCCAGCAGCCCCTTCGGGTGGAGGGGAAAGCAGTTCTTC
D gene: NA
J gene: TRBJ2-1
V gene: TRBV14

CDR3 protein: CASSAWTVNTEAFF
CDR3 DNA: TGTGCCAGCAGTGCCTGGACAGTGAACACTGAAGCTTTCTTT
D gene: NA
J gene: TRBJ1-1
V gene: TRBV28

CDR3 protein: CASSATGPSYNEQFF
CDR3 DNA: TGTGCCAGCAGTGCAACAGGGCCCTCCTACAATGAGCAGTTCTTC
D gene: NA
J gene: TRBJ2-1
V gene: TRBV28

CDR3 protein: CASSLALAGGVDEQFF
CDR3 DNA: TGCGCCAGCAGCTTGGCCCTAGCGGGAGGGGTGGATGAGCAGTTCTTC
D gene: TRBD2
J gene: TRBJ2-1
V gene: TRBV5-1

CDR3 protein: CSGRTSGMADTQYF
CDR3 DNA: TGCAGCGGGCGGACTAGCGGGATGGCAGATACGCAGTATTTT
D gene: TRBD2
J gene: TRBJ2-3
V gene: TRBV29-1

CDR3 protein: CASSQARTGLGAGANVLTF
CDR3 DNA: TGTGCCAGCAGCCAAGCCCGAACAGGGTTAGGGGCTGGGGCCAACGTCCTAACTTTC
D gene: NA
J gene: TRBJ2-6
V gene: TRBV14

CDR3 protein: CASSSSGYRYNEQFF
CDR3 DNA: TGTGCCAGCAGCAGTAGCGGATACCGGTACAATGAGCAGTTCTTC
D gene: NA
J gene: TRBJ2-1
V gene: TRBV13

CDR3 protein: CASSLSQAEQYF
CDR3 DNA: TGTGCCAGCAGCTTGTCGCAGGCCGAGCAGTACTTC
D gene: NA
J gene: TRBJ2-7
V gene: TRBV5-6

CDR3 protein: CASSLPLNLAGGLSEQFF
CDR3 DNA: TGTGCCAGCAGCTTACCCCTCAACCTAGCGGGAGGGTTGAGTGAGCAGTTCTTC
D gene: TRBD2
J gene: TRBJ2-1
V gene: TRBV11-1

CDR3 protein: CASSLSTGGEYEKLFF
CDR3 DNA: TGTGCCAGCAGCTTATCAACAGGGGGAGAATATGAAAAACTGTTTTTT
D gene: TRBD1
J gene: TRBJ1-4
V gene: TRBV7-6

CDR3 protein: CASSLDSYNEQFF
CDR3 DNA: TGTGCTAGCAGCTTAGACAGTTACAATGAGCAGTTCTTC
D gene: NA
J gene: TRBJ2-1
V gene: TRBV7-7

CDR3 protein: CASSLVRRVGGAGGYTF
CDR3 DNA: TGTGCCAGCAGCTTAGTGAGACGCGTAGGGGGCGCGGGAGGCTACACCTTC
D gene: TRBD1
J gene: TRBJ1-2
V gene: TRBV11-2

CDR3 protein: CASSGGTAKMTGNTIYF
CDR3 DNA: TGTGCCAGCAGCGGGGGGACGGCAAAAATGACTGGAAACACCATATATTTT
D gene: NA
J gene: TRBJ1-3
V gene: TRBV7-9

CDR3 protein: CASSQELGRGYYEQYF
CDR3 DNA: TGCGCCAGCAGCCAAGAATTGGGCAGGGGATATTACGAGCAGTACTTC
D gene: NA
J gene: TRBJ2-7
V gene: TRBV4-3

CDR3 protein: CASTRGGGPYEQYF
CDR3 DNA: TGTGCCAGCACCAGAGGGGGAGGGCCCTACGAGCAGTACTTC
D gene: NA
J gene: TRBJ2-7
V gene: TRBV6-6

CDR3 protein: CASSVISENYGYTF
CDR3 DNA: TGTGCCAGCAGCGTAATCTCTGAGAACTATGGCTACACCTTC
D gene: NA
J gene: TRBJ1-2
V gene: TRBV9

CDR3 protein: CASRIAGGPETQYF
CDR3 DNA: TGTGCCAGCAGGATAGCGGGAGGGCCGGAGACCCAGTACTTC
D gene: TRBD2
J gene: TRBJ2-5
V gene: TRBV11-2

CDR3 protein: CASSRPGTGTEQFF
CDR3 DNA: TGTGCCAGCAGCCGTCCCGGGACAGGGACTGAGCAGTTCTTC
D gene: TRBD1
J gene: TRBJ2-1
V gene: TRBV11-3

CDR3 protein: CASSLRTGGRQIEYF
CDR3 DNA: TGTGCCAGCAGTTTGAGGACAGGCGGACGGCAAATTGAGTACTTC
D gene: TRBD1
J gene: TRBJ2-7
V gene: TRBV28

CDR3 protein: CASSERPDRPIHYGYTF
CDR3 DNA: TGTGCCAGCAGTGAAAGGCCGGACAGGCCGATCCACTATGGCTACACCTTC
D gene: TRBD1
J gene: TRBJ1-2
V gene: TRBV6-1

CDR3 protein: CASRTDMTYEQYF
CDR3 DNA: TGTGCCAGCAGGACAGATATGACCTACGAGCAGTACTTC
D gene: NA
J gene: TRBJ2-7
V gene: TRBV5-4

CDR3 protein: CASSSHSNQPQHF
CDR3 DNA: TGTGCCAGCAGTAGCCATAGCAATCAGCCCCAGCATTTT
D gene: NA
J gene: TRBJ1-5
V gene: TRBV6-5

CDR3 protein: CSASRDSVLREQYF
CDR3 DNA: TGCAGCGCCTCCCGGGACTCCGTCTTACGCGAGCAGTACTTC
D gene: NA
J gene: TRBJ2-7
V gene: TRBV29-1

CDR3 protein: CAWSGASRGTIYF
CDR3 DNA: TGTGCCTGGAGTGGGGCGTCGAGGGGGACCATATATTTT
D gene: NA
J gene: TRBJ1-3
V gene: TRBV30

CDR3 protein: CASSQRQPIDNTEAFF
CDR3 DNA: TGTGCCAGCTCACAGAGACAGCCTATAGATAACACTGAAGCTTTCTTT
D gene: NA
J gene: TRBJ1-1
V gene: TRBV18

CDR3 protein: CASSLRTGHQEQYF
CDR3 DNA: TGTGCCAGCAGCCTACGAACGGGACATCAAGAGCAGTACTTC
D gene: NA
J gene: TRBJ2-7
V gene: TRBV5-8

CDR3 protein: CASSEHPPYATGNEQFF
CDR3 DNA: TGTGCCAGCAGTGAACACCCCCCCTACGCAACGGGCAATGAGCAGTTCTTC
D gene: NA
J gene: TRBJ2-1
V gene: TRBV6-1

CDR3 protein: CASSKELGVYEQYF
CDR3 DNA: TGCGCCAGCAGCAAAGAGCTTGGTGTCTACGAGCAGTACTTC
D gene: NA
J gene: TRBJ2-7
V gene: TRBV5-1

CDR3 protein: CASSSQGRIKTEAFF
CDR3 DNA: TGTGCCAGTAGTAGCCAGGGGCGGATAAAAACTGAAGCTTTCTTT
D gene: NA
J gene: TRBJ1-1
V gene: TRBV19

CDR3 protein: CASSLYPGQNNSPLHF
CDR3 DNA: TGTGCCAGCAGCTTGTACCCAGGACAGAATAATTCACCCCTCCACTTT
D gene: NA
J gene: TRBJ1-6
V gene: TRBV6-4

CDR3 protein: CASSARRGDTQYF
CDR3 DNA: TGTGCCAGCAGCGCACGTAGGGGCGATACGCAGTATTTT
D gene: NA
J gene: TRBJ2-3
V gene: TRBV7-2

CDR3 protein: CASSREPGQGFYEQYF
CDR3 DNA: TGTGCCAGCAGCCGGGAACCGGGACAGGGCTTCTACGAGCAGTACTTC
D gene: TRBD1
J gene: TRBJ2-7
V gene: TRBV4-2

CDR3 protein: CASSSHPQEPQHF
CDR3 DNA: TGTGCCAGTAGTTCCCACCCTCAGGAGCCCCAGCATTTT
D gene: NA
J gene: TRBJ1-5
V gene: TRBV19

CDR3 protein: CASSSGGDEQFF
CDR3 DNA: TGTGCCAGCAGTTCGGGAGGGGATGAGCAGTTCTTC
D gene: TRBD2
J gene: TRBJ2-1
V gene: TRBV28

CDR3 protein: CSVLPSGSEDNEQFF
CDR3 DNA: TGCAGCGTGCTCCCGAGCGGGAGTGAAGACAATGAGCAGTTCTTC
D gene: TRBD2
J gene: TRBJ2-1
V gene: TRBV29-1

CDR3 protein: CASGMLPEKLFF
CDR3 DNA: TGTGCCAGCGGCATGCTCCCTGAAAAACTGTTTTTT
D gene: NA
J gene: TRBJ1-4
V gene: TRBV11-2

CDR3 protein: CASSLVRDGNTIYF
CDR3 DNA: TGTGCCAGCAGTCTCGTTCGGGATGGAAACACCATATATTTT
D gene: NA
J gene: TRBJ1-3
V gene: TRBV6-5

CDR3 protein: CASSRGSAGVTDTQYF
CDR3 DNA: TGTGCCAGCAGCCGAGGATCAGCGGGAGTCACAGATACGCAGTATTTT
D gene: TRBD2
J gene: TRBJ2-3
V gene: TRBV4-2

CDR3 protein: CASSGGAGVGFGTDTQYF
CDR3 DNA: TGTGCCAGTAGTGGCGGAGCGGGAGTTGGATTTGGGACAGATACGCAGTATTTT
D gene: TRBD2
J gene: TRBJ2-3
V gene: TRBV19

CDR3 protein: CASSPDPAGEQYF
CDR3 DNA: TGTGCCAGCAGCCCCGACCCAGCGGGAGAGCAGTACTTC
D gene: TRBD2
J gene: TRBJ2-7
V gene: TRBV7-9

CDR3 protein: CASSLNDWGAYEQYF
CDR3 DNA: TGTGCCAGCAGCTTAAACGATTGGGGAGCCTACGAGCAGTACTTC
D gene: NA
J gene: TRBJ2-7
V gene: TRBV7-9

CDR3 protein: CASRNTGPSFEQYF
CDR3 DNA: TGTGCCAGTAGGAATACCGGGCCTAGCTTCGAGCAGTACTTC
D gene: NA
J gene: TRBJ2-7
V gene: TRBV19

CDR3 protein: CASTPYNEQFF
CDR3 DNA: TGTGCCAGCACTCCCTACAATGAGCAGTTCTTC
D gene: NA
J gene: TRBJ2-1
V gene: TRBV2

CDR3 protein: CASSILAIPHNEQFF
CDR3 DNA: TGTGCCAGTAGTATCCTAGCGATACCCCACAATGAGCAGTTCTTC
D gene: NA
J gene: TRBJ2-1
V gene: TRBV19

CDR3 protein: CASSLIDRGGAFF
CDR3 DNA: TGCGCCAGCAGCCTTATTGACAGGGGGGGAGCTTTCTTT
D gene: TRBD1
J gene: TRBJ1-1
V gene: TRBV5-1

CDR3 protein: CASSHEPGLKTYEQYF
CDR3 DNA: TGCGCCAGCAGCCACGAACCGGGACTCAAGACCTACGAGCAGTACTTC
D gene: NA
J gene: TRBJ2-7
V gene: TRBV4-1

CDR3 protein: CASSLPGLVSNEQFF
CDR3 DNA: TGTGCCAGTAGCCTACCGGGACTAGTGTCCAATGAGCAGTTCTTC
D gene: TRBD2
J gene: TRBJ2-1
V gene: TRBV19

CDR3 protein: CAISESRDRAEQYF
CDR3 DNA: TGTGCCATCAGTGAGTCGAGGGACAGGGCCGAGCAGTACTTC
D gene: TRBD1
J gene: TRBJ2-7
V gene: TRBV10-3